This TCR beta chain stems from a study of cytomegalovirus exposure and HLA in healthy donors. Broader study findings: Analyses of presence/absence relied on an assumption of roughly uniform sequencing depth across donors.

In the PCR, 60 Vbeta and 13 Jbeta primers were used. Sequenced by immunoSEQ multiplex PCR; TCRdb stores in-frame clones only, minus some. The table shows 150,000 to 170,000 clones, with 65% to 85% occurring only once. J gave up 1 base and V 4 bases, and 2 bases lay outside the gene matches. The CDR3 loop spans 15 amino acids. Germline V lookup: CDR1 LNHNV, CDR2 YYDKDF (reference sequence). In the case of this clone: Its antigen is undetermined.

The material sequenced was PBMCs. The sequence derives from a middle-aged woman in good health and CMV-seropositive. This chain links TRBV15 with TRBJ2-1, with TRBD2 matching over 9 bases. This CDR3 is CATSKTSGSYNEQFF. The CDR3 DNA follows: TGTGCCACCAGCAAAACTAGCGGGTCCTACAATGAGCAGTTCTTC.